The 5 T cell receptor beta chains reported below all come from one sample, sequenced in a study of blood T cell repertoires in COVID-19. The data were produced by immunoSEQ multiplex PCR, yet TCRdb's version contains in-frame clones alone and is incomplete. This table has some 400,000 clones, roughly 80% appearing once. Sequenced: peripheral blood. These receptors came from a human donor with acute or convalescent COVID-19. The donor label of this sample is uncertain.

The CDR3 spells CASSLYRYEQYF. CDR3 nucleotides: TGTGCCAGCAGCCTTTACAGGTACGAGCAGTACTTC. The genes are TRBV6-5 and TRBJ2-7, with D maybe TRBD1 (5 bases). The V gene lost 6 bases and the J gene lost 4 bases, with 10 bases spanning the gap. CDR3 length: 12 amino acids. CDR1 and CDR2 from the germline V gene are MNHEY and SVGAGI.

The DNA for the CDR3 is TGTGCCTGGAGTGTCGGCGGTGGATCACCCCTCCACTTT. The encoded protein is CAWSVGGGSPLHF. This chain links TRBV30 with TRBJ1-6; no definite D call. This CDR3 region has 13 residues. V was clipped by 0 bases and J by 10 bases, with 10 bases between them. The germline CDR1 and CDR2 sequences are GTSNPN and SVGIG (reference sequence).

J is TRBJ1-5 and V is TRBV6-6; possible D gene TRBD1, 6 bases. Trimming took off 5 bases at V and 6 bases at J, with 26 bases between the two ends. In germline, CDR1 is MNHNY, CDR2 SVGAGI (reference sequence). This CDR3 contains 18 residues. The CDR3 loop reads CASSPFGTTGGIGQPQHF. CDR3 in DNA: TGTGCCAGCAGTCCTTTTGGGACGACAGGTGGTATTGGTCAGCCCCAGCATTTT.

The V and J genes are TRBV11-2 and TRBJ2-1; maybe TRBD1 (5 bases). Trimming shortened V by 4 bases and J by 4 bases, and 8 bases separated the two germline ends. Germline values: CDR1 SGHAT, CDR2 FQNNGV. This CDR3 is built from 13 residues. CDR3 sequence: CASSSQGYNEQFF. The CDR3 bases are TGTGCCAGCAGCTCCCAGGGTTACAATGAGCAGTTCTTC.

The V gene is TRBV12-3 or TRBV12-4, the J gene TRBJ2-5; the D gene is possibly TRBD2 (6 bases). With 3 bases removed from V and 5 bases from J, the gap between germline ends came to 10 bases. The length of the CDR3 is 13 residues. CDR3 amino acids: CASSFIRGETQYF. CDR3 bases: TGTGCCAGCAGTTTCATACGGGGGGAGACCCAGTACTTC.